Here is one T cell receptor (beta chain) with its context. What this receptor recognizes is not known. No qualities accompany the bases; no much larger clone lies one base away. These data are taken from a study of blood T cell repertoires in COVID-19 (dated by TCRdb to 2018 to 2021). About the study as a whole: Collaborator samples came from the United States, Italy and Spain and covered acute and convalescent phases of COVID-19. The material from the prospective study consisted of cDNA or gDNA derived from T cells, B-cell-depleted T cells, or PBMCs. Subjects who had been exposed to COVID-19, were actively infected with it, or had recovered from it provided the deeply sampled blood TCRbeta repertoires that made up the dataset. The repertoires were released in a freely available public database meant as a resource for research on the immune response to SARS-CoV-2. The samples were drawn from two sources: the first 160 participants of the ongoing ImmuneRACE study, and 1,000 to 1,500 subjects contributed by 6 global collaborators. Nearly every sample came with metadata listing a de-identified subject ID, COVID-19 status, age in years and sex. Where available, HLA class I and class II types were taken from metadata supplied by the sample provider and were not determined by assay-based typing.

Paper-wide results and their limitations: Clinical and demographic metadata were provided uncurated, with the amount varying by source and participant.

TCRbeta CDR3 regions were amplified from genomic DNA by means of the immunoSEQ Assay, a bias-controlled multiplex PCR. The published analysis was carried out like this. Nucleated cell counts per sample were estimated from amplification of reference gene primers within the assay. To quantify the absolute abundance of each unique TCRbeta CDR3 rearrangement, sequence reads were collapsed and filtered. For each sample, productive Simpson clonality was calculated as the square root of Simpson's diversity index over productive rearrangements. TCRdb obtained this table from immuneACCESS and retained in-frame rearrangements with V and J assigned. These tables miss some clones; where compared with another copy, unresolved V genes account for less than half of the shortfall, and the remainder is unexplained. V, J and clone size are those of that table, while D and trimming were read from the DNA. This sample comprises about 100,000 clones, roughly 80% of them detected only once. About 8.7% of the sample comes from the top ten.

Samples from volunteer blood donors who had recovered from COVID-19 were contributed by a second Seattle source. Collaborating institutions collected whole blood in K2EDTA tubes following their own protocols. For TCRbeta analysis, collaborators shipped samples as frozen whole blood, isolated PBMCs, or DNA extracted from either of those sample types. Sequenced: peripheral blood. The origin of this receptor is a man between 50 and 59 years old who had recovered from COVID-19.

The CDR3 amino acid sequence is: CASSVEGASGSPSTDTQYF. The sequenced DNA is TGTGCCAGCAGCGTAGAGGGCGCTAGCGGAAGCCCTAGCACAGATACGCAGTATTTT. The rearrangement combines TRBV9 with TRBJ2-3, and TRBD2 matches 7 of the central bases. CDR1 is given as SGDLS and CDR2 as YYNGEE, both from the germline V gene. The CDR3 starts with the cysteine, ends with the phenylalanine, and has 19 residues. Only the CDR3 DNA stays, 57 bases, in frame from base 1. The germline V end is reduced by 0 bases and the J end by 0 bases; junction bases left unmatched: 13.